This entry features one T cell receptor beta chain sequence. This clonotype has ten or more counts. The specificity of this receptor is unknown. The sample holds no much larger clone one base away, and base qualities are not on file. The TCR template was genomic DNA extracted from bulk tumor tissue, and 600 ng of gDNA was amplified for each sample. During surgery, several biopsies were collected from each primary tumor and placed as far from one another as possible within the tumor mass. The study cohort was described as untreated and was composed of newly diagnosed NSCLC cases undergoing curative surgery. The samples came from under 19 patients with newly diagnosed non-small cell lung cancer who were having surgery intended to be curative. Resected tumor masses were reviewed by two independent pathologists. Only high-quality DNA and RNA samples were carried forward to sequencing. The source of the sample is a study of immune heterogeneity within non-small cell lung tumors (dated by TCRdb to 2016 to 2019). Context from the whole study: Histology comprised a handful of squamous cell carcinomas, roughly ten non-squamous carcinomas and 1 tumor not otherwise specified. To look at intratumoral immune heterogeneity, the study ran whole-exome sequencing, RNA-seq and TCR beta repertoire sequencing on several spatially distinct regions taken from every NSCLC tumor. TCR repertoires were analyzed from fewer than 70 tumor loci of some 16 patients, whereas transcriptome data were available for only about 46 loci from more than nine patients. Binding of neoantigens to the HLA alleles of each patient was predicted with netMHCpan-3.0 for mutant peptides of 8 to 11 amino acids.

A multiplex PCR system amplified the TCR beta CDR3 region, with a first 10-cycle round using 32 V-gene forward and 13 J-gene reverse primers. A QIAGEN Multiplex PCR Kit was used for first-round PCR, and the primer sequences were filed in Chinese patent CN105087789A. In a second PCR round, Illumina universal primers were added with the Phusion High-Fidelity PCR Kit. The TCR libraries underwent paired-end sequencing with a read length of 151 bp on the Illumina HiSeq X Ten platform. Under the source paper's analysis protocol: Cutadapt was used to discard reads without multiplex PCR primers, PEAR merged the read pairs, and MiXCR with default settings called the CDR3 regions. Repertoire diversity was assessed by Shannon entropy, and clonality was calculated as one minus the Shannon entropy divided by the ln of the count of productive unique sequences. Clonotypes at a frequency of at least 0.5% were defined as dominant or high-frequency T-cell clones. TCRdb cleaned the public reads at Q25 with fastp, built clones with MiXCR and kept in-frame beta chains. Entries that share a CDR3 protein sequence are merged under the most common genes and DNA. The V and J calls, along with clone size, are taken from TCRdb and not from the paper's own processing. The sample has roughly 23,000 distinct CDR3 sequences on record, about 26% of them singletons. The ten largest account for about 3.7% of the sample.

Cut back by 10 bases and 7 bases, the V and J ends lie 17 bases apart. CDR1 SNHLY and CDR2 FYNNEI were looked up in the germline V gene. Its CDR3 holds 14 amino acids, cysteine through phenylalanine. Only the CDR3 portion is preserved as DNA: 42 bases, with reading frame beginning at the first base. Findings and caveats that apply to the study as a whole: High-frequency TCR beta clonotypes were found to be largely distinct between individual patients. Within a given patient, the same dominant CDR3B clonotypes showed up repeatedly across loci, although different tumor locations also carried unique high-frequency clones. A moderate positive correlation (R approximately 0.31), which was statistically significant, linked local T-cell repertoire clonality to local tumor mutational burden.

The TCR sequence derives from a man in his forties with non-small cell lung cancer. Rearrangement joined TRBV2 to TRBJ1-6, with no D gene named confidently. The source material was lung tumor tissue. CDR3 loop: CATKEEMGNSPLHF. The DNA sequence is given as TGTGCCACCAAGGAGGAGATGGGGAATTCACCCCTCCACTTT.